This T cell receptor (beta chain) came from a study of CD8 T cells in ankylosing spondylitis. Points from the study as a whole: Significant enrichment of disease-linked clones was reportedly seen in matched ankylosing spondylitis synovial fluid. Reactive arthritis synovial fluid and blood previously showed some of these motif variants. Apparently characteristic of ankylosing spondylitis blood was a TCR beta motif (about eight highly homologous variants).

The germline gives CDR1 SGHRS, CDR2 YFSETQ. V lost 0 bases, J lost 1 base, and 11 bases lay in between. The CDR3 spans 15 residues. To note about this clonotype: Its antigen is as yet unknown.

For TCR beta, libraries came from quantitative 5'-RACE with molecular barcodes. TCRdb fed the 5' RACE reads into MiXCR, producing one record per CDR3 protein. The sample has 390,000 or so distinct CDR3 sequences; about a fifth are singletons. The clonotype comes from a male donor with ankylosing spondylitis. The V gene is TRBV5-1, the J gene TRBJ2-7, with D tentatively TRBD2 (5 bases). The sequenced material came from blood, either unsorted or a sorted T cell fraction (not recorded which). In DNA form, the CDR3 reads TGCGCCAGCAGCTTGGATACTAGAAGGTCCTACGAGCAGTACTTC. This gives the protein CASSLDTRRSYEQYF.